A single sample gave rise to the 13 T cell receptor beta chains below, sequenced in a study of identical twins. TCRdb reanalysed the 5' RACE reads using MiXCR and keeps one entry per CDR3 protein. Seen here are 700,000 to 950,000 distinct CDR3 sequences, around 12% observed once, and the top ten hold 1.5% to 2%. In addition, the sample was reused for a study of yellow fever vaccine responses in identical twins.

Sequenced material: PBMCs. These receptors came from a woman between 18 and 30 years old in good health.

The rearrangement joins TRBV11-2 to TRBJ2-1; 8 nucleotides agree with TRBD1. The CDR3 runs 16 residues. Germline V gives CDR1 SGHAT, CDR2 FQNNGV. The junction had 8 bases not matched to a gene; V was cut back by 5 bases and J by 2 bases. CDR3 loop: CASSGSGGGPYNEQFF. As DNA, the CDR3 is TGTGCCAGCAGCGGTTCAGGGGGCGGGCCCTACAATGAGCAGTTCTTC.

This clonotype occurred many times. The V call is TRBV5-1, the J call TRBJ2-5; D is perhaps TRBD1 or TRBD2 (5 bases each). The CDR3 length is 13 residues. Trimming stripped 3 bases from V and 5 bases from J, with 11 bases between. Germline CDR1 is SGHRS and CDR2 is YFSETQ. This CDR3 is CASSSGTRETQYF. The CDR3, as DNA: TGCGCCAGCAGCTCCGGGACCAGGGAGACCCAGTACTTC.

J is TRBJ1-1 and V is TRBV6-5; D not resolved. The CDR3 covers 14 residues. V lost 1 base and J 3 bases, leaving 9 bases between the germline ends. Germline assignment: CDR1 MNHEY and CDR2 SVGAGI. CDR3 DNA sequence: TGTGCCAGCAGTTACTTCGACACCCACACTGAAGCTTTCTTT. It codes for CASSYFDTHTEAFF.

The chain links TRBV12-3 or TRBV12-4 to TRBJ2-4; 13 nucleotides match TRBD2. The J segment lost 6 bases and the V segment lost 1 base, leaving 6 bases of the junction unmatched. The CDR3 has 17 residues. The CDR3 coding sequence is TGTGCCAGCAGTTTAGGGGGGACTAGCGGGATCGGAAACATTCAGTACTTC. Translated: CASSLGGTSGIGNIQYF.

The sample holds a few counts of this clonotype. Written as DNA, the CDR3 is TGTGCCAGCAGCTTAGGAGGCCGGAACTACGAGCAGTACTTC. Translation gives CASSLGGRNYEQYF. V gene TRBV7-6 combines with J gene TRBJ2-7; no firm D call. Trimming stripped 1 base from V and 3 bases from J, with 10 bases between. Germline CDR1 SGHVS, CDR2 FNYEAQ. The CDR3 spans 14 residues.

The chain recombines TRBV11-2 with TRBJ2-2; 8 bases line up with TRBD2. This CDR3 is 19 amino acids long. The junction had 12 bases not matched to a gene; V was cut back by 0 bases and J by 3 bases. CDR1 is SGHAT and CDR2 is FQNNGV in the germline V gene. CDR3 in DNA: TGTGCCAGCAGCTTAGATCTGGGCCCAGCGGGGGTGGACACCGGGGAGCTGTTTTTT. It translates to CASSLDLGPAGVDTGELFF.

The chain carries TRBV5-1 and TRBJ2-1, with 7 nucleotides matching TRBD2. The CDR3 runs 16 residues. Germline CDR1 is SGHRS and CDR2 is YFSETQ. V gave up 4 bases and J gave up 5 bases; unmatched junction bases: 12. The CDR3 sequence is CASSPRLREHHNEQFF. The CDR3 DNA is TGCGCCAGCAGCCCCCGCTTGCGGGAGCACCACAATGAGCAGTTCTTC.

There are many counts of this clonotype. CDR3 DNA sequence: TGTGCCAGCAGTTTCCGACAGCGCACAGATACGCAGTATTTT. Residues: CASSFRQRTDTQYF. The chain employs TRBV28 and TRBJ2-3, with D perhaps TRBD1 (5 bases). V lost 3 bases and J 1 base, leaving 8 bases between the germline ends. The length of the CDR3 is 14 residues. Germline V lookup: CDR1 MDHEN, CDR2 SYDVKM.

The rearrangement links TRBV27 to TRBJ2-3; perhaps D is TRBD1 or TRBD2 (6 bases each). CDR1 and CDR2 (germline): MNHEY, SMNVEV (reference sequence). CDR3 length: 16 residues. V was clipped by 1 base and J by 5 bases, with 16 bases between them. The CDR3: CASSLYLGGLEDTQYF. As DNA, the CDR3 is TGTGCCAGCAGTTTATACCTCGGGGGCCTGGAAGATACGCAGTATTTT.

There are a few counts of this clonotype. J is TRBJ2-2 and V is TRBV7-8; D is uncertain. V lost 1 base to trimming and J lost 1 base, with 10 bases between them. Germline V gene sequence: CDR1 SGHVS, CDR2 FQNEAQ. The CDR3 is 16 residues long. For the CDR3, the DNA is TGTGCCAGCAGCTTAGATCACTGGCAGAACACCGGGGAGCTGTTTTTT. Protein: CASSLDHWQNTGELFF.

In this sample, this clonotype turned up many times. The rearrangement links TRBV5-1 to TRBJ1-2; tentatively, D is TRBD1 (6 bases). The V and J ends lost 4 bases and 2 bases respectively, with 15 bases between them. This CDR3 region has 15 residues. CDR1 is SGHRS, CDR2 YFSETQ, per germline. CDR3 in amino acids: CASSVTGTPNYGYTF. CDR3 in DNA: TGCGCCAGCAGCGTAACCGGGACACCAAACTATGGCTACACCTTC.

This chain links TRBV11-3 with TRBJ2-1; the D is unclear. The CDR3 has 13 amino acids. The germline V gene encodes CDR1 SGHNT and CDR2 YENEEA. Trimming cost V 5 bases and J 6 bases, with 11 bases left between them. CDR3 sequence: CASSHGRPNEQFF. DNA for the CDR3: TGTGCCAGCAGCCACGGACGGCCCAATGAGCAGTTCTTC.

The chain links TRBV20-1 to TRBJ1-2; weak D call: TRBD1 (6 bases). Per germline, CDR1 DFQATT and CDR2 SNEGSKA (reference sequence). The CDR3 has 12 residues. V lost 3 bases to trimming and J lost 4 bases, with 9 bases between them. CDR3 in DNA: TGCAGTGCTAGTTTAGGGGGCTATGGCTACACCTTC. Amino acids: CSASLGGYGYTF.